This TCR beta chain is from a study of shared clonotypes between healthy human individuals. Study-level findings and limits: Roughly 5% of naive CD4 clonotypes were common to a handful of donors. Estimated richness was generally greater in naive than memory subsets. Researchers sampled blood only, noting tissue repertoires likely differ.

Researchers ran the assay at a deep level. Sequencing used immunoSEQ multiplex PCR; TCRdb keeps in-frame clones, though not all of them. In the table there are 2 million to 2.5 million clones, about 92% of which are singletons. CD45RO negativity and positive selection for CCR7 defined naive CD8 cells, a population that excluded terminally differentiated effector memory CD45RA+ cells. Turning to this clone: The antigen remains unidentified.

V shed 7 bases and J 1 base; nucleotides not matched to a gene: 0. There are 14 residues in the CDR3. Germline V gives CDR1 MNHEY, CDR2 SMNVEV (reference sequence). The sequence derives from a man younger than 35 in good health. Some clones in this sample may be carry-over from other donors' samples. The chain links TRBV27 to TRBJ2-2, with TRBD2 identical over 10 bases. The sequenced sample consisted of naive CD8+ T cells from PBMCs. CDR3 sequence: CASTSGRNTGELFF. The CDR3 DNA reads TGTGCCAGCACTAGCGGGAGGAACACCGGGGAGCTGTTTTTT.